This TCR beta chain was documented in a study of cytomegalovirus exposure and HLA in healthy donors. Study-wide results and caveats: TCR beta sequences numbering fewer than 20,000 were associated with HLA alleles at 0.05 false discovery rate in a later analysis.

Per the germline V gene, CDR1 is MNHNS and CDR2 is SASEGT. The CDR3 sequence is 14 residues long. The ends lost 6 bases at V and 4 bases at J; junction bases unmatched: 9. A word on this clone: Antigen: not known.

PCR used 60 Vbeta primers and 13 Jbeta primers. Per the original data handling: Later analysis identified tens of millions of unique TCR beta chains, 9 million to 13 million shared. This table comes from immunoSEQ multiplex PCR, and its TCRdb copy is limited to in-frame clones, with some not included. That table is the source of V, J and clone size, and D and trimming were worked out from the DNA. The data show some 87,000 clones, nearly 70% seen once. The sequencing sample was made of PBMCs. The chain combines TRBV6-1 with TRBJ2-7; 7 bases are shared with TRBD1. This sequence originates from a woman between 45 and 60 years old in good health and CMV-seropositive. The CDR3 DNA reads TGTGCCAGCAGGGTCCCGGGACAGCTTTACGAGCAGTACTTC. Its protein is CASRVPGQLYEQYF.